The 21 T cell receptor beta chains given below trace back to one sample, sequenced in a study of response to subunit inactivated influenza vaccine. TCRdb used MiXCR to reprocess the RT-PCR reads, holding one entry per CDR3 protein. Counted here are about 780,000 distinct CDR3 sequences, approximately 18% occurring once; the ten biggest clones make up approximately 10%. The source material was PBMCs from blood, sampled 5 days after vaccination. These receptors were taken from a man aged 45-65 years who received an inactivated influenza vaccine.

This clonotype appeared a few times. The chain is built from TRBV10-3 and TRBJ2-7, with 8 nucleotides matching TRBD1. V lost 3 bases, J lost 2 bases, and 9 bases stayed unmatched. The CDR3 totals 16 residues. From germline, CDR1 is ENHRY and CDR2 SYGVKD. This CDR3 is CAISESSGTGPYEQYF. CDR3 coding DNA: TGTGCCATCAGTGAATCTTCCGGGACAGGTCCCTACGAGCAGTACTTC.

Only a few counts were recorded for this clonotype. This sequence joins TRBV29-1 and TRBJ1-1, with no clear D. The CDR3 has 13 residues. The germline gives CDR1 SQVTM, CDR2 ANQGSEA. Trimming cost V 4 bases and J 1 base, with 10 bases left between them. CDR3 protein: CSVVRPGNTEAFF. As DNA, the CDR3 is TGCAGCGTTGTTCGGCCCGGGAACACTGAAGCTTTCTTT. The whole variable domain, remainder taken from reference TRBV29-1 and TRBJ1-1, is SAVISQKPSRDICQRGTSLTIQCQVDSQVTMMFWYRQQPGQSLTLIATANQGSEATYESGFVIDKFPISRPNLTFSTLTVSNMSPEDSSIYLCSVVRPGNTEAFFGQGTRLTVV.

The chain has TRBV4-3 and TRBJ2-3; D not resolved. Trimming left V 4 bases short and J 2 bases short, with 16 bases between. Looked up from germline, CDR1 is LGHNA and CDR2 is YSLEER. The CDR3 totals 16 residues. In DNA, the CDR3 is TGCGCCAGCAGCCCCATTGGGGATCGGAACACAGATACGCAGTATTTT. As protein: CASSPIGDRNTDTQYF.

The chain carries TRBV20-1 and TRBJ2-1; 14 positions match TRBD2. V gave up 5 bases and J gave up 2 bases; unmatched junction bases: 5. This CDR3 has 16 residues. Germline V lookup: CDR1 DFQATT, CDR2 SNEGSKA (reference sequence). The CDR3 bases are TGCAGTGCTCACGGGACTAGCGGGAGCACCTACAATGAGCAGTTCTTC. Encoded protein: CSAHGTSGSTYNEQFF.

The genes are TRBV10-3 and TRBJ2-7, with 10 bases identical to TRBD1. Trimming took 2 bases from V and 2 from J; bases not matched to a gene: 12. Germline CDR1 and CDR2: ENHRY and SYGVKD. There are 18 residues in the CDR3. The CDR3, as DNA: TGTGCCATCAGTGAGCAAAAGGCGGCCGGGACAGGGGCCTACGAGCAGTACTTC. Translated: CAISEQKAAGTGAYEQYF.

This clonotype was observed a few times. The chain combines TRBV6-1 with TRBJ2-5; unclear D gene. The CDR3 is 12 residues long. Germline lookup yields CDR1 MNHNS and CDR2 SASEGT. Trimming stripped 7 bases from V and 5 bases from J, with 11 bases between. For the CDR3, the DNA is TGTGCCAGCAAGTCCGGTGTCGAGACCCAGTACTTC. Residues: CASKSGVETQYF.

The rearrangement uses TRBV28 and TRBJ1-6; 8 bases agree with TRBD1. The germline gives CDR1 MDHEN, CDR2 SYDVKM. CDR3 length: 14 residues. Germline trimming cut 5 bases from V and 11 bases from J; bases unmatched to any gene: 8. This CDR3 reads CASSQDRGWAPLHF. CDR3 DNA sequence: TGTGCCAGCAGTCAAGACAGGGGATGGGCACCCCTCCACTTT.

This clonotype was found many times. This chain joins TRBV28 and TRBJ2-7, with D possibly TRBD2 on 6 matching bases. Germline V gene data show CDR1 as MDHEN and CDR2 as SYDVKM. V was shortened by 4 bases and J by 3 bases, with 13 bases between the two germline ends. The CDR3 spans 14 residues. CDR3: CASSSAGTFYEQYF. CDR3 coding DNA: TGTGCCAGCAGTTCGGCGGGGACCTTCTACGAGCAGTACTTC.

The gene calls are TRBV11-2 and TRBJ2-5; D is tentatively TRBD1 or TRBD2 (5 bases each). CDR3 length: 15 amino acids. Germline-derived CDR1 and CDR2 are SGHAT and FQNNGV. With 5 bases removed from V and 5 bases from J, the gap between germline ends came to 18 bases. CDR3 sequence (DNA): TGTGCCAGCAGCGCTAGGCAAGGGACGCACGAGACCCAGTACTTC. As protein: CASSARQGTHETQYF. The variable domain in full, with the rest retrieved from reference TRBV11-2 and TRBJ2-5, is EAGVAQSPRYKIIEKRQSVAFWCNPISGHATLYWYQQILGQGPKLLIQFQNNGVVDDSQLPKDRFSAERLKGVDSTLKIQPAKLEDSAVYLCASSARQGTHETQYFGPGTRLLVL.

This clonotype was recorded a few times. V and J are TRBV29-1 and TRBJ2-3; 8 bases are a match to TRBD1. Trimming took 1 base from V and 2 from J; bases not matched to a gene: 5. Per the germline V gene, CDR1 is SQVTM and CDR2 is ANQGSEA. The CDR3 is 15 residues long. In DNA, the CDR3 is TGCAGCGTTGAAGGTGGGCAGGGGGCCACAGATACGCAGTATTTT. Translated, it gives CSVEGGQGATDTQYF.

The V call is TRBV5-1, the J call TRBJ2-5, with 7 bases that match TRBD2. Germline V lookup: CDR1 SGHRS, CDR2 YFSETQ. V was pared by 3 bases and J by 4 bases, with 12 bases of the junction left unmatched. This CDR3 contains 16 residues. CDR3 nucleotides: TGCGCCAGCAGCTCTAGCGGAGGGACCTTCCGAGAGACCCAGTACTTC. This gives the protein CASSSSGGTFRETQYF. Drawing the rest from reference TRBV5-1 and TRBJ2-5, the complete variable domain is KAGVTQTPRYLIKTRGQQVTLSCSPISGHRSVSWYQQTPGQGLQFLFEYFSETQRNKGNFPGRFSGRQFSNSRSEMNVSTLELGDSALYLCASSSSGGTFRETQYFGPGTRLLVL.

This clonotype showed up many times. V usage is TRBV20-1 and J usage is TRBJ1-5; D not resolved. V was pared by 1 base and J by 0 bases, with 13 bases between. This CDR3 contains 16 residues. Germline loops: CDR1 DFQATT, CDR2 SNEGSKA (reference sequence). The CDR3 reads CSARAEWENSNQPQHF. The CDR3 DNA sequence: TGCAGTGCTAGAGCCGAATGGGAGAATAGCAATCAGCCCCAGCATTTT.

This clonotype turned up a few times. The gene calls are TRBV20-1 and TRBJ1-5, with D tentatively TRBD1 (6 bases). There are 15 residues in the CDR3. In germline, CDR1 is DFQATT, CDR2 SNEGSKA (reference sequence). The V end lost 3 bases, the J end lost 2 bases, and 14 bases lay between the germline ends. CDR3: CSASPGGSGNQPQHF. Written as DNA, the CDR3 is TGCAGTGCTAGTCCCGGGGGCAGTGGCAATCAGCCCCAGCATTTT.

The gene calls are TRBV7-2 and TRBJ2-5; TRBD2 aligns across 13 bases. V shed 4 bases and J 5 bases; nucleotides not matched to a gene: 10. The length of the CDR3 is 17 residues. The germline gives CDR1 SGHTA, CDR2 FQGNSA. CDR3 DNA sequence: TGTGCCAGCAGCTCCCTCGGACTAGCGGGGGTTAGGGAGACCCAGTACTTC. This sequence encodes CASSSLGLAGVRETQYF.

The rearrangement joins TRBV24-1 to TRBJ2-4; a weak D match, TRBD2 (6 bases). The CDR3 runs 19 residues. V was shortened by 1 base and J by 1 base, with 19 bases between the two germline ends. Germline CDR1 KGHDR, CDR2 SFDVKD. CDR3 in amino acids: CATSDLHRDWWKAKNIQYF. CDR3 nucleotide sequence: TGTGCCACCAGTGATTTACACCGGGACTGGTGGAAGGCCAAAAACATTCAGTACTTC.

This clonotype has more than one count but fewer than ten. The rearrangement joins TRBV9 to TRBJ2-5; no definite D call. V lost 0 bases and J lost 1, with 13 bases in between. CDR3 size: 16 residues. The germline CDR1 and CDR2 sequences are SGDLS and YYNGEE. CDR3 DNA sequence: TGTGCCAGCAGCGTAGGTCGGAGAAGGGCCCAAGAGACCCAGTACTTC. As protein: CASSVGRRRAQETQYF.

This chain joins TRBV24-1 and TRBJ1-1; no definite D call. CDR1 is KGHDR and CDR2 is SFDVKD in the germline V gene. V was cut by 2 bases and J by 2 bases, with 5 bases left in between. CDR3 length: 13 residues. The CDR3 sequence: CATSDSVNTEAFF. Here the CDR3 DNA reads TGTGCCACCAGTGATTCAGTTAACACTGAAGCTTTCTTT.

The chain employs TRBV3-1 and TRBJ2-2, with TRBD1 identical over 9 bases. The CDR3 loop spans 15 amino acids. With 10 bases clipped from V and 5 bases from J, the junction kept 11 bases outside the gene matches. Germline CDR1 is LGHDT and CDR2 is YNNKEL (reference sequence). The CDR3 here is CATGTGTGLTGELFF. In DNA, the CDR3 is TGTGCCACCGGGACCGGGACAGGGTTAACCGGGGAGCTGTTTTTT.

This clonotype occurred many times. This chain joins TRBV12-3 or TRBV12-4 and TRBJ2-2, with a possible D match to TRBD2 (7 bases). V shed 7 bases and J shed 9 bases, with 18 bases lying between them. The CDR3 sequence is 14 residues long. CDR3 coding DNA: TGTGCCAGCAAGACCAGGGAGGGGGTCCGGGAGCTGTTTTTT. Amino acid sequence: CASKTREGVRELFF.

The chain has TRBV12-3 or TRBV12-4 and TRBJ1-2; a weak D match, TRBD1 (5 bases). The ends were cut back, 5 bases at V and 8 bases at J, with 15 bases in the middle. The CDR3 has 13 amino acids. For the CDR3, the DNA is TGTGCCAGCAGTGAGGCAAAGTGGGGGGGCTACACCTTC. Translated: CASSEAKWGGYTF.

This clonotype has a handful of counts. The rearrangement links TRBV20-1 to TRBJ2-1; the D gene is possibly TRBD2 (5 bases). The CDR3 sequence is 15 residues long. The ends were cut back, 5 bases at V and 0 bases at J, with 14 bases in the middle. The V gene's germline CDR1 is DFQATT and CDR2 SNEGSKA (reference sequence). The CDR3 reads CSACQRGFSYNEQFF. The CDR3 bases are TGCAGTGCTTGTCAAAGAGGGTTCTCCTACAATGAGCAGTTCTTC.